Presented here are 25 T cell receptor beta chains from one specimen sequenced in a study of cytomegalovirus exposure and HLA in healthy donors. Only in-frame clones appear in the TCRdb table, and some are missing; sequencing was by immunoSEQ multiplex PCR. The sample lists over 75,000 clones; approximately 90% were seen once. The sequencing sample was made of PBMCs. These receptors all stem from a young man in good health and CMV-seronegative.

The J gene is TRBJ1-1, the V gene TRBV19; D is possibly TRBD1 (6 bases). The CDR3 length is 12 residues. Germline CDR1 and CDR2: LNHDA and SQIVND (reference sequence). Between the trimmed V and J ends, which lost 7 bases and 4 bases, there was a span of 10 bases. Here the CDR3 reads CASIRDTTEAFF. DNA for the CDR3: TGTGCCAGTATTAGGGACACCACTGAAGCTTTCTTT.

In this sample, this clone turned up once. The chain employs TRBV19 and TRBJ1-5; TRBD1 matches 11 bases. The junction had 3 bases not matched to a gene; V was cut back by 6 bases and J by 2 bases. The length of the CDR3 is 15 residues. Germline V gives CDR1 LNHDA, CDR2 SQIVND (reference sequence). CDR3 loop: CASRDRGPRNQPQHF. Here the CDR3 DNA reads TGTGCCAGTAGGGACAGGGGGCCGCGCAATCAGCCCCAGCATTTT.

Only a few counts were recorded for this clone. A read error may account for a junction end that differs from germline. This rearrangement joins TRBV7-7 to TRBJ2-2; TRBD2 aligns across 13 bases. CDR1 is SSHAT, CDR2 FNYEAQ, per germline (reference sequence). The CDR3 is made up of 18 amino acids. This CDR3 is CASSPRLAGGLNTGELFF. The CDR3 DNA is TGTGCTAGCAGCCCAAGACTAGCGGGAGGCCTGAACACCGGGGAGCTGTTTTTT.

The V gene is TRBV11-2, the J gene TRBJ1-2, with D perhaps matching TRBD1 (5 bases). The ends were cut back, 0 bases at V and 3 bases at J, with 11 bases in the middle. The CDR3 contains 15 residues. Germline CDR1 reads SGHAT; CDR2 reads FQNNGV. The CDR3, as DNA: TGTGCCAGCAGCTTAGAGCAGGGTTTCTACTATGGCTACACCTTC. This gives the protein CASSLEQGFYYGYTF.

This clone was seen once. The chain joins TRBV6-4 to TRBJ2-7, with 9 bases lining up with TRBD1. Per germline, CDR1 MRHNA and CDR2 SNTAGT. The CDR3 is 14 amino acids. V dropped 6 bases and J dropped 3; count of bases not matched to a gene: 6. The CDR3 is CASRLQGAGYEQYF. DNA for the CDR3: TGTGCCAGCAGATTACAGGGGGCTGGCTACGAGCAGTACTTC.

For the CDR3, the DNA is TGCAGCCCCAGGCAGTACAGGGACAATGAGCAGTTCTTC. This translates into CSPRQYRDNEQFF. The chain has TRBV29-1 and TRBJ2-1, with D maybe TRBD1 (6 bases). Trimming took off 8 bases at V and 5 bases at J, with 16 bases between the two ends. This CDR3 has 13 residues. The germline V gene encodes CDR1 SQVTM and CDR2 ANQGSEA.

The CDR3, as DNA: TGTGCCAGCAGCAATTCCGGGACACCTCTCTACGAGCAGTACTTC. Residues: CASSNSGTPLYEQYF. The V call is TRBV21-1, the J call TRBJ2-7; whether TRBD1, the table's D call, matches the DNA was not checked. TRBV21-1 constitutes a pseudogene. The length of the CDR3 is 15 residues.

V is TRBV7-9 and J is TRBJ1-1; D is perhaps TRBD1 (5 bases). Trimming stripped 4 bases from V and 3 bases from J, with 12 bases between. Germline V gives CDR1 SEHNR, CDR2 FQNEAQ (reference sequence). The CDR3 has 14 residues. CDR3 nucleotides: TGTGCCAGCAGCTCCATCCGGGGGGACACTGAAGCTTTCTTT. It encodes CASSSIRGDTEAFF.

V gene TRBV29-1 combines with J gene TRBJ2-7; 8 bases fit TRBD1. J was trimmed by 1 base and V by 7 bases; bases with no gene match: 6. The CDR3 is made up of 13 amino acids. CDR1 is SQVTM and CDR2 is ANQGSEA in the germline V gene. The CDR3: CSALRQGSYEQYF. The DNA of the CDR3 is TGCAGCGCTCTCAGACAGGGGTCCTACGAGCAGTACTTC.

The rearrangement links TRBV28 to TRBJ2-3; TRBD1 might be the D (6 bases). The V gene's germline CDR1 is MDHEN and CDR2 SYDVKM. This CDR3 spans 11 amino acids. V was cut by 7 bases and J by 4 bases, with 6 bases left in between. CDR3 protein: CASTGADTQYF. CDR3 nucleotide sequence: TGTGCCAGCACAGGGGCAGATACGCAGTATTTT.

The chain employs TRBV5-4 and TRBJ1-2; 7 bases are shared with TRBD1. The ends lost 4 bases at V and 4 bases at J; junction bases unmatched: 7. Germline lookup yields CDR1 SGHNT and CDR2 YYREEE (reference sequence). This CDR3 region has 14 residues. Written as DNA, the CDR3 is TGTGCCAGCAGCGCCCAGGGGGTCCTCTATGGCTACACCTTC. Translated: CASSAQGVLYGYTF.

The rearrangement links TRBV11-3 to TRBJ2-1; D uncertain. CDR3 length equals 14 residues. Per the germline V gene, CDR1 is SGHNT and CDR2 is YENEEA. With 0 bases removed from V and 0 bases from J, the gap between germline ends came to 3 bases. DNA of the CDR3: TGTGCCAGCAGCTTAGATAGCTCCTACAATGAGCAGTTCTTC. Translation: CASSLDSSYNEQFF.

The chain uses TRBV5-8 and TRBJ1-2; the D gene is possibly TRBD1 (5 bases). With 2 bases removed from V and 8 bases from J, the gap between germline ends came to 16 bases. Germline V lookup: CDR1 SGHTS, CDR2 YDEGEE. The CDR3 is made up of 14 amino acids. CDR3 DNA: TGTGCCAGCAGCTTTTCAGGCAGGGCCGGCGGCTACACCTTC. This sequence encodes CASSFSGRAGGYTF.

This clone was recorded once. The chain joins TRBV18 to TRBJ2-6; D call uncertain. The CDR3 contains 16 residues. CDR1 is KGHSH and CDR2 is LQKENI in the germline V gene. The germline V and J ends were trimmed by 5 bases and 1 base, with 12 bases remaining between them. The CDR3 bases are TGTGCCAGCTCAGACATCTACGAGTCTGGGGCCAACGTCCTGACTTTC. Protein product: CASSDIYESGANVLTF.

The chain is built from TRBV14 and TRBJ1-1; TRBD1 aligns across 9 bases. The CDR3 contains 16 residues. From germline, CDR1 is SGHDN and CDR2 FVKESK. The trim removed 3 bases at V and 3 bases at J, leaving 8 bases unmatched. CDR3 coding DNA: TGTGCCAGCAGCCAGTTGGGACAGGGTTGGGACACTGAAGCTTTCTTT. Translating it yields CASSQLGQGWDTEAFF.

The chain employs TRBV5-1 and TRBJ2-5, with 7 bases that match TRBD2. The trim removed 0 bases at V and 5 bases at J, leaving 4 bases unmatched. Germline V gene sequence: CDR1 SGHRS, CDR2 YFSETQ. The CDR3 runs 14 residues. The DNA of the CDR3 is TGCGCCAGCAGCTTGGGGGAGGGCGAGGAGACCCAGTACTTC. Translated, it gives CASSLGEGEETQYF. Full variable domain (rest looked up from reference TRBV5-1 and TRBJ2-5): KAGVTQTPRYLIKTRGQQVTLSCSPISGHRSVSWYQQTPGQGLQFLFEYFSETQRNKGNFPGRFSGRQFSNSRSEMNVSTLELGDSALYLCASSLGEGEETQYFGPGTRLLVL.

This chain joins TRBV19 and TRBJ2-1; 8 positions agree with TRBD1. The germline V gene encodes CDR1 LNHDA and CDR2 SQIVND (reference sequence). This CDR3 has 14 amino acids. V lost 8 bases, J lost 2 bases, and 5 bases stayed unmatched. The CDR3: CASRTGYPYNEQFF. Here the CDR3 DNA reads TGTGCCAGTCGGACAGGGTATCCCTACAATGAGCAGTTCTTC.

The chain links TRBV6-5 to TRBJ1-2, with TRBD1 identical over 9 bases. The germline V gene encodes CDR1 MNHEY and CDR2 SVGAGI. The CDR3 runs 13 residues. The trim removed 2 bases at V and 13 bases at J, leaving 8 bases unmatched. CDR3: CASSYGTGTVATF. CDR3 DNA sequence: TGTGCCAGCAGTTACGGGACAGGGACGGTGGCCACCTTC.

The V and J genes are TRBV19 and TRBJ2-1, with 7 bases that match TRBD2. The CDR3 runs 14 residues. Germline CDR1 LNHDA, CDR2 SQIVND (reference sequence). J lost 8 bases, V lost 4 bases, and 8 bases had no gene match. CDR3 sequence: CASSNLGLPDEQFF. The DNA of the CDR3 is TGTGCCAGTAGTAACCTGGGACTACCCGATGAGCAGTTCTTC. Using reference TRBV19 and TRBJ2-1 for the parts outside the CDR3, the full variable domain is DGGITQSPKYLFRKEGQNVTLSCEQNLNHDAMYWYRQDPGQGLRLIYYSQIVNDFQKGDIAEGYSVSREKKESFPLTVTSAQKNPTAFYLCASSNLGLPDEQFFGPGTRLTVL.

This chain links TRBV6-5 with TRBJ1-1; 9 bases map to TRBD1. The ends lost 6 bases at V and 5 bases at J; junction bases unmatched: 4. The CDR3 length is 13 residues. Looked up from germline, CDR1 is MNHEY and CDR2 is SVGAGI. CDR3: CASRRDRETEAFF. CDR3 bases: TGTGCCAGCAGAAGGGACAGGGAAACTGAAGCTTTCTTT.

The CDR3 sequence: CASSPWAGREKLFF. CDR3 nucleotides: TGTGCCAGCTCACCATGGGCAGGTCGTGAAAAACTGTTTTTT. The gene calls are TRBV18 and TRBJ1-4; D gene unclear. This CDR3 is built from 14 residues. In germline, CDR1 is KGHSH, CDR2 LQKENI. The V gene lost 2 bases and the J gene lost 7 bases, with 11 bases spanning the gap.

CDR3 nucleotide sequence: TGTGCCAGCAGCTTGGACGGTCCCTCCTACAATGAGCAGTTCTTC. Translating it yields CASSLDGPSYNEQFF. V is TRBV5-4 and J is TRBJ2-1; D gene ambiguous. V lost 0 bases and J lost 0, with 7 bases in between. This CDR3 region has 15 residues. From germline, CDR1 is SGHNT and CDR2 YYREEE (reference sequence).

V gene TRBV6-6 combines with J gene TRBJ2-1; 9 nucleotides match TRBD1. The germline V gene encodes CDR1 MNHNY and CDR2 SVGAGI (reference sequence). Unmatched junction bases numbered 6, after V lost 2 bases and J lost 7 bases. The CDR3 runs 15 residues. Here the CDR3 DNA reads TGTGCCAGCAGTTACCCCGGGACAGGGCTTAATGAGCAGTTCTTC. It specifies CASSYPGTGLNEQFF.

The rearrangement joins TRBV9 to TRBJ2-1; 7 positions match TRBD2. The V and J ends lost 4 bases and 2 bases, in that order; junction bases with no gene match: 3. The length of the CDR3 is 14 residues. Germline V gives CDR1 SGDLS, CDR2 YYNGEE. The CDR3 bases are TGTGCCAGCAGCCCCGCGGGGGCCTACAATGAGCAGTTCTTC. This sequence encodes CASSPAGAYNEQFF.

V gene TRBV19 combines with J gene TRBJ1-2; D is perhaps TRBD1 (6 bases). The CDR3 has 16 residues. Deletions cut 2 bases from V and 3 bases from J, with 16 bases between. Per the germline V gene, CDR1 is LNHDA and CDR2 is SQIVND (reference sequence). The chain's CDR3 is CASSIRRGQPDYGYTF. For the CDR3, the DNA is TGTGCCAGTAGTATAAGGCGGGGGCAGCCGGACTATGGCTACACCTTC.